The sequence of this TCR beta chain was determined in a study of CD8 T cells in Susac syndrome. General study results and limits: The CD4+ T cell repertoire of patients with Susac syndrome showed no detectable clonal expansion.

The length of the CDR3 is 15 residues. V lost 0 bases and J 2 bases, leaving 11 bases between the germline ends. Sequencing of TCR beta was carried out in blood CD8+ and CD4+ T cells. An amount of RNA that ranged from roughly 0.45 to 1 ug was reverse transcribed with random hexamers. TCRdb re-derived calls from the immunoSEQ multiplex PCR reads in MiXCR, one entry per CDR3 protein. Of 200,000 to 300,000 distinct CDR3 sequences in the sample, 90% to 96% were seen once. As regards this clonotype: Its antigen is as yet unknown.

Input material: CD4+ T cells from PBMCs. This sequence joins TRBV12-3 or TRBV12-4 and TRBJ2-7; D possibly corresponds to TRBD1 (5 bases). The clonotype originates from a human donor with Susac syndrome. DNA of the CDR3: TGTGCCAGCAGTTTAGCGACGACAGTGCCCTACGAGCAGTACTTC. As protein: CASSLATTVPYEQYF.